The 21 T cell receptor beta chains below all came from one sample that was sequenced in a study of tumor and adjacent non-tumor tissue in lung cancer. RNA was extracted from bulk tissue without any cell sorting. The normal lung tissue was taken more than 3 cm from the tumor edge. TCRbeta libraries were built with three rounds of nested PCR, modified from ARM-PCR. Using its own MiXCR run on the multiplex PCR reads, TCRdb lists one record per CDR3 protein. The table includes roughly 120,000 distinct CDR3 sequences, 60% to 65% detected once. Sequencing was done on a sample of distant non-tumor lung tissue. The origin of the receptors is a man between 60 and 75 years old with non-small cell lung cancer.

A word on this clonotype: A much larger clone sits a single nucleotide away, making a read error possible. J is TRBJ1-2 and V is TRBV6-2 or TRBV6-3; D call uncertain. The CDR3 is made up of 11 amino acids. CDR1 and CDR2 (germline): MNHEY, SVGEGT. The CDR3 protein is CVSNNFYGYTF. CDR3 in DNA: TGTGTCAGCAACAATTTCTATGGCTACACCTTC.

This clonotype was detected only a few times. This may come from a read error, since a much larger clone is one base off. The chain recombines TRBV6-1 with TRBJ1-5, with D unresolved. The CDR3 loop spans 13 amino acids. The V end was cut by 6 bases, the J end by 5 bases, with 11 bases between. Germline V gene lookup returns CDR1 MNHNS and CDR2 SASEGT. The CDR3 region has the DNA TGTGCCAGCAGCGACATATTCGATCAGCCCCAGCATTTT. This gives the protein CASSDIFDQPQHF.

This clonotype is a singleton in its sample. This chain links TRBV29-1 with TRBJ2-7; possible D gene TRBD1, 6 bases. The CDR3 spans 13 residues. The V and J ends lost 7 bases and 3 bases respectively, with 16 bases between them. Germline V gene lookup returns CDR1 SQVTM and CDR2 ANQGSEA. The CDR3 DNA is TGCAGCGCCAGACAGGAGCAGGGCTACGAGCAGTACTTC. Its translation is CSARQEQGYEQYF.

This clonotype has a count of ten or more. The chain employs TRBV6-5 and TRBJ2-3, with a possible D match to TRBD2 (7 bases). The CDR3 covers 17 residues. CDR1 and CDR2 from the germline V gene are MNHEY and SVGAGI. The V gene lost 4 bases and the J gene lost 3 bases, with 20 bases spanning the gap. The CDR3 DNA sequence: TGTGCCAGCAGTTTTGGGACATCGGGGGGAGTGACAGATACGCAGTATTTT. As protein: CASSFGTSGGVTDTQYF.

This clonotype was recorded a few times. A clone one base away is much larger, so this may be a read error. This chain joins TRBV6-5 and TRBJ1-6; D not resolved. This CDR3 is 14 amino acids long. CDR1 and CDR2 from the germline V gene are MNHEY and SVGAGI. The CDR3 DNA reads as TGTGTCAGCAAGTACCGCGGGGATAATTCACCCCTCCACTTT. Translation gives CVSKYRGDNSPLHF.

Concerning this clonotype: Here the CDR3 omits its conserved ending phenylalanine or tryptophan, so a read error is the likely source. The limits of the CDR3 on the DNA are not certain, so only TCRdb's listed CDR3 is given. The CDR3 reads CARSPRTSGVGETRYL. The V call is TRBV11-2, the J call TRBJ2-5; the table's TRBD2 call for D was not verified on the DNA. Germline CDR1 and CDR2: SGHAT and FQNNGV. The CDR3 adds up to 16 amino acids, both ends counted.

This clonotype was observed a handful of times. The V call is TRBV28, the J call TRBJ1-2, with a possible D match to TRBD1 (5 bases). This CDR3 region has 19 residues. V lost 1 base and J lost 2, with 23 bases in between. From germline, CDR1 is MDHEN and CDR2 SYDVKM. The CDR3 loop is CASSLFPAQGLFFNYGYTF. The CDR3 DNA reads TGTGCCAGCAGTTTATTTCCGGCTCAGGGTCTATTTTTCAACTATGGCTACACCTTC.

About this clonotype: One junction end does not reproduce the germline sequence, and a read error may be involved. The chain carries TRBV4-2 and TRBJ2-1; unclear D gene. The CDR3 runs to 15 residues. CDR1 is LGHNA, CDR2 YNFKEQ, per germline. CDR3: CASIQESDGVNEQFF. The CDR3 DNA is TGTGCCAGCATCCAAGAGTCGGACGGAGTCAATGAGCAGTTCTTC.

In DNA form, the CDR3 reads TGTGCCAGCAGCATGGGGACAGACACCGGGGAGCTGTTTTTT. Protein sequence: CASSMGTDTGELFF. The genes are TRBV6-5 and TRBJ2-2; 7 bases agree with TRBD1. V lost 6 bases to trimming and J lost 3 bases; unmatched junction nucleotides: 4. There are 14 residues in the CDR3. Germline-derived CDR1 and CDR2 are MNHEY and SVGAGI.

As to this clonotype: A read error may produce the germline difference seen at one junction end. This chain uses TRBV11-2 with TRBJ2-1, with D possibly matching TRBD2 (5 bases). The length of the CDR3 is 15 residues. Germline lookup yields CDR1 SGHAT and CDR2 FQNNGV. Here the CDR3 reads CASSLRIASSNGQFF. Here the CDR3 DNA reads TGTGCCAGCAGTTTACGGATAGCGTCATCCAATGGGCAGTTCTTC.

In regard to this clonotype: A read error is possible here, since a much larger clone lies one base away. The CDR3 is CASSFGTVVDQPQHF. The CDR3 coding sequence is TGTGCCAGCAGTTTCGGGACAGTAGTGGATCAGCCCCAGCATTTT. This chain joins TRBV6-6 and TRBJ1-5; 7 bases fit TRBD1. Germline loops: CDR1 MNHNY, CDR2 SVGAGI (reference sequence). V shed 4 bases, J shed 5 bases, and the junction held 8 bases outside the gene matches. There are 15 residues in the CDR3.

Comments on this clonotype: One junction end does not reproduce the germline sequence, and a read error may be involved. The chain employs TRBV6-5 and TRBJ1-6, with TRBD1 identical over 9 bases. The CDR3 has 13 residues. Looked up from germline, CDR1 is MNHEY and CDR2 is SVGAGI. The CDR3 DNA is TGTGCCAACAGGGGACAGGGTAATTCATCCCTCCACTTT. Encoded protein: CANRGQGNSSLHF.

In regard to this clonotype: This could be a read error, since a much larger clone is one nucleotide away. The chain couples TRBV5-8 to TRBJ2-1, with 10 bases lining up with TRBD1. The CDR3 covers 17 residues. CDR1 SGHTS and CDR2 YDEGEE come from the germline V gene. The CDR3, as DNA: TGTGCCAGCAGCTTGAGGACAGGGGGTCGGGCCTACAAAGAGCAGTTCTTC. Its translation is CASSLRTGGRAYKEQFF.

This clonotype has only a few counts. V gene TRBV12-3 or TRBV12-4 combines with J gene TRBJ2-7, with a weak D call TRBD2 (6 bases). The CDR3 has 14 amino acids. Trimming took off 5 bases at V and 6 bases at J, with 17 bases between the two ends. The CDR3 bases are TGTGCCAGCAGTCCCCCCAGGACTACGACCGAGCAGTACTTC. Protein: CASSPPRTTTEQYF.

As regards this clonotype: The CDR3 ends on some other residue instead of the conserved phenylalanine or tryptophan, so this is likely a read error. The V gene is TRBV20-1, the J gene TRBJ2-2; possibly TRBD2 for D (7 bases). CDR1 is DFQATT and CDR2 is SNEGSKA in the germline V gene (reference sequence). Trimming stripped 5 bases from V and 4 bases from J, with 14 bases between. The CDR3 is 14 amino acids. The CDR3 sequence: CSAGTTGGTGELFY. The CDR3 DNA follows: TGCAGTGCTGGGACAACGGGGGGCACCGGGGAGCTGTTTTAT.

This chain links TRBV5-1 with TRBJ2-1; 15 positions match TRBD2. V lost 3 bases, J lost 5 bases, and 9 bases stayed unmatched. CDR3 length equals 18 residues. Germline loops: CDR1 SGHRS, CDR2 YFSETQ. The CDR3 sequence is CASSSPPGLAGGNNEQFF. For the CDR3, the DNA is TGCGCCAGCAGCTCCCCTCCAGGACTAGCGGGAGGGAACAATGAGCAGTTCTTC.

For this clonotype: This may come from a read error, since a much larger clone is one base off. The chain combines TRBV12-5 with TRBJ1-1, with D possibly being TRBD1 (6 bases). CDR1 is LGHNT, CDR2 FRNRAP, per germline. The CDR3 runs 15 residues. Trimming cost V 2 bases and J 1 base, with 11 bases left between them. The CDR3 sequence is CASGLPRGGNTEAFF. The CDR3 DNA follows: TGTGCTAGTGGTTTGCCAAGGGGGGGGAACACTGAAGCTTTCTTT.

The chain employs TRBV29-1 and TRBJ2-7, with D unclear. The CDR3 extends over 12 amino acids. Looked up from germline, CDR1 is SQVTM and CDR2 is ANQGSEA. The CDR3 sequence: CSIVIMGHEQYF. The CDR3 DNA follows: TGCAGTATTGTGATCATGGGCCACGAGCAGTACTTC.

With regard to this clonotype: At one boundary the junction diverges from the germline segment, which might be a read error. V usage is TRBV6-2 or TRBV6-3 and J usage is TRBJ2-2; the D is unclear. The CDR3 loop spans 13 amino acids. Germline V gives CDR1 MNHEY, CDR2 SVGEGT. CDR3: CTSSLKKIGELFF. CDR3 sequence (DNA): TGTACCAGCAGTTTAAAAAAGATCGGGGAGCTGTTTTTT.

About this clonotype itself: An end of the junction differs from the germline gene, which may be a read error. The chain carries TRBV4-2 and TRBJ2-2; 15 bases are a match to TRBD2. The CDR3 covers 19 residues. Germline CDR1 LGHNA, CDR2 YNFKEQ. CDR3 residues: CASSLRTSGGAIDTGELFF. DNA for the CDR3: TGTGCCAGCAGCCTTCGGACTAGCGGGGGGGCCATTGACACCGGGGAGTTGTTTTTT.

Remarks on this clonotype: A junction end diverges from the germline sequence, so it may reflect a read error. This rearrangement joins TRBV6-5 to TRBJ2-3, with D uncertain. This CDR3 comprises 16 residues. CDR1 is MNHEY and CDR2 is SVGAGI in the germline V gene. The CDR3 loop reads CASSHSRLGLSDTQYF. In DNA, the CDR3 is TGTGCCAGCAGTCACTCGCGGCTAGGTCTCTCAGATACGCAGTATTTT.